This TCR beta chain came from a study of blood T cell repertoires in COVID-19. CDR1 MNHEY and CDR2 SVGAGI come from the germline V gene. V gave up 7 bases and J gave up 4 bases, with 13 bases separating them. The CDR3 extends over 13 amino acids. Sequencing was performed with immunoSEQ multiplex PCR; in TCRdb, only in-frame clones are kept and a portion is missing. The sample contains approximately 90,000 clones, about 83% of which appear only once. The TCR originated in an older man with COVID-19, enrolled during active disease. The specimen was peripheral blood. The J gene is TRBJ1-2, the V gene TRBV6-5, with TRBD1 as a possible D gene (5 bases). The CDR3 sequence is CASTSGTAYGYTF. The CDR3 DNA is TGTGCCAGCACGAGCGGGACTGCCTATGGCTACACCTTC.